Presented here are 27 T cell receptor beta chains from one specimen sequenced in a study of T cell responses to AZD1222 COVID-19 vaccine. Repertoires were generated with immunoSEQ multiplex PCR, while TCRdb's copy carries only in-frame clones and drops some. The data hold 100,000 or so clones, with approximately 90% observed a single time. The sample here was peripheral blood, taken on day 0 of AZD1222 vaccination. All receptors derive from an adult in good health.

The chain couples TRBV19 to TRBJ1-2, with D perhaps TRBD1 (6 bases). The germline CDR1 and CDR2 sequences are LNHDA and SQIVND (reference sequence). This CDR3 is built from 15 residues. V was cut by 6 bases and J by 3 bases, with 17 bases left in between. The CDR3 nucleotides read TGTGCCAGTAGATTTTCTGAGACAGGAGACTATGGCTACACCTTC. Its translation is CASRFSETGDYGYTF.

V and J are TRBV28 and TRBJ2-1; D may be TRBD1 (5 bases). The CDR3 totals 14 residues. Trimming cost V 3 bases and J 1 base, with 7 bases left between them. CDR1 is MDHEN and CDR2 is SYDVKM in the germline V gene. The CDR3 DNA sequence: TGTGCCAGCAGTTTTAGGGGTTCCTACAATGAGCAGTTCTTC. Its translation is CASSFRGSYNEQFF.

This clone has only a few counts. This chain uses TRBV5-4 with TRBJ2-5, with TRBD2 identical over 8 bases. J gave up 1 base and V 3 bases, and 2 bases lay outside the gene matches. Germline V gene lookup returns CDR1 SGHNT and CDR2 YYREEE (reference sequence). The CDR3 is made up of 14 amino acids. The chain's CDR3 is CASSSGLAQETQYF. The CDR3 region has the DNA TGTGCCAGCAGCTCTGGACTAGCCCAAGAGACCCAGTACTTC. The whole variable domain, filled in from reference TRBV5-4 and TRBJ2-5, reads ETGVTQSPTHLIKTRGQQVTLRCSSQSGHNTVSWYQQALGQGPQFIFQYYREEENGRGNFPPRFSGLQFPNYSSELNVNALELDDSALYLCASSSGLAQETQYFGPGTRLLVL.

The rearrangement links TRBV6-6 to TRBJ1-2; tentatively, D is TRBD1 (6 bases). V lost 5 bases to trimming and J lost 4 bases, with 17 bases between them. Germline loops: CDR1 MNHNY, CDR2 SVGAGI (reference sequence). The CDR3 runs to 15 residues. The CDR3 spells CASSHPEGGRYGYTF. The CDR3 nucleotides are TGTGCCAGCAGTCATCCGGAAGGGGGACGCTATGGCTACACCTTC.

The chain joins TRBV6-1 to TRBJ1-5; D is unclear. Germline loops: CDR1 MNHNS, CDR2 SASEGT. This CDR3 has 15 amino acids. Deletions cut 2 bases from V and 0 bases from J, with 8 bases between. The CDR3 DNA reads TGTGCCAGCAGTGAAAACGGGTATAGCAATCAGCCCCAGCATTTT. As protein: CASSENGYSNQPQHF.

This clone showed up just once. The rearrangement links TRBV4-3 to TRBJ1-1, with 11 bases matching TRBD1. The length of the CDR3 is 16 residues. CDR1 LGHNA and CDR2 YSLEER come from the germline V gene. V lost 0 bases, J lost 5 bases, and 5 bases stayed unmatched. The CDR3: CASSQDVGTGGTEAFF. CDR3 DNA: TGCGCCAGCAGCCAAGATGTCGGGACAGGGGGTACTGAAGCTTTCTTT.

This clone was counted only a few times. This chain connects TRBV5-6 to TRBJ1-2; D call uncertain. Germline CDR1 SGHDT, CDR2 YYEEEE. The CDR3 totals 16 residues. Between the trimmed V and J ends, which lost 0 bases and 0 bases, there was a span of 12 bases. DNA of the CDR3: TGTGCCAGCAGCTTGGTTGCAACGGCTACTAACTATGGCTACACCTTC. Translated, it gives CASSLVATATNYGYTF.

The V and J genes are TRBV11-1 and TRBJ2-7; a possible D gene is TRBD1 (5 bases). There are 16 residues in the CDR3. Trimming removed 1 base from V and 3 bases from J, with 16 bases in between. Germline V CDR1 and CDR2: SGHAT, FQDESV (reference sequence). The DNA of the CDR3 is TGTGCCAGCAGCTTAGTTCAGGGAACTCCGGGCTACGAGCAGTACTTC. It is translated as CASSLVQGTPGYEQYF.

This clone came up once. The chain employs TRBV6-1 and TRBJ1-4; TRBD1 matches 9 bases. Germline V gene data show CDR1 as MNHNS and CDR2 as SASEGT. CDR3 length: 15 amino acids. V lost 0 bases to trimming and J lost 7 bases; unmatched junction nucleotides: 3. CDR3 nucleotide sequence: TGTGCCAGCAGTGAAGCTCCGACAGGGGGTGAAAAACTGTTTTTT. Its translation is CASSEAPTGGEKLFF.

Written as DNA, the CDR3 is TGTGCCAGCAGTGAAGGGGTTGGCTACACCTTC. It is translated as CASSEGVGYTF. V gene TRBV25-1 combines with J gene TRBJ1-2; D call uncertain. V lost 2 bases and J lost 7, with 5 bases in between. The CDR3 is made up of 11 amino acids. Germline V CDR1 and CDR2: MGHDK, SYGVNS.

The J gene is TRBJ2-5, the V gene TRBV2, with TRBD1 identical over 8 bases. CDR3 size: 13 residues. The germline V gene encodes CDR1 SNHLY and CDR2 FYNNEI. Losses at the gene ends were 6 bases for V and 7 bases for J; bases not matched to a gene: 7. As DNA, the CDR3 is TGTGCCAGCAGGGGACAGGCCGGCGGGACCCAGTACTTC. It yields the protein CASRGQAGGTQYF.

CDR3 in amino acids: CASSLGTQGFTDTQYF. The CDR3 nucleotides read TGTGCCAGCAGTTTAGGAACTCAAGGTTTCACAGATACGCAGTATTTT. V usage is TRBV28 and J usage is TRBJ2-3; D ambiguous. The CDR3 loop spans 16 amino acids. The germline V gene has CDR1 MDHEN and CDR2 SYDVKM. Trimming removed 2 bases at V and 2 bases at J, with 14 bases between.

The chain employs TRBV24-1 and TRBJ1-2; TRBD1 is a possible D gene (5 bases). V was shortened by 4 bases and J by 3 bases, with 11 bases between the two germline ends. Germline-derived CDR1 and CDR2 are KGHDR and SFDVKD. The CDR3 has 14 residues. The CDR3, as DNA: TGTGCCACCAGTGACACCGGGACGGACTATGGCTACACCTTC. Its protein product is CATSDTGTDYGYTF.

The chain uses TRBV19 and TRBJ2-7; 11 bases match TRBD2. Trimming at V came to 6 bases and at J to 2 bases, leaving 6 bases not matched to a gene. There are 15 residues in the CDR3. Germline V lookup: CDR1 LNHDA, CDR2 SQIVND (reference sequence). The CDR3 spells CASSILAGGPYEQYF. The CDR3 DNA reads TGTGCCAGTAGCATCCTAGCGGGAGGCCCCTACGAGCAGTACTTC.

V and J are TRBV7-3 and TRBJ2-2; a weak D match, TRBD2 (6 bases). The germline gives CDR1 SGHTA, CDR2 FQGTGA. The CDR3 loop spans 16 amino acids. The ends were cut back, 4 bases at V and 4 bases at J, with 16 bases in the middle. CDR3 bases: TGTGCCAGCAGCTCACCGGAGGGCTACGGCACCGGGGAGCTGTTTTTT. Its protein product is CASSSPEGYGTGELFF.

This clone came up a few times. CDR3 amino acids: CASSGDISYEQYF. CDR3 DNA sequence: TGTGCCAGTAGTGGGGACATTAGCTACGAGCAGTACTTC. The rearrangement links TRBV19 to TRBJ2-7; perhaps TRBD1 as D (6 bases). The CDR3 is 13 residues long. CDR1 and CDR2 (germline): LNHDA, SQIVND (reference sequence). V was pared by 5 bases and J by 3 bases, with 11 bases between.

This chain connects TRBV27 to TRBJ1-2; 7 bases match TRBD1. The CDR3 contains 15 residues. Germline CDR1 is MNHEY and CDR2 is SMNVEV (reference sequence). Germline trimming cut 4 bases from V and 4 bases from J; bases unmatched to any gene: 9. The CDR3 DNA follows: TGTGCCAGCAGTTCAGGAGGGGGCATCCTCTATGGCTACACCTTC. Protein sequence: CASSSGGGILYGYTF.

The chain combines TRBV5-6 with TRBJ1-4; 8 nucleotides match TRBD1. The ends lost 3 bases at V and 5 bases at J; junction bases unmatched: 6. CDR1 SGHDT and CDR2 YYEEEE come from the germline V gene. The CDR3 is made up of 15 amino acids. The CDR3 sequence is CASSSLQGANEKLFF. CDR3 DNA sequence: TGTGCCAGCAGCTCCCTCCAGGGGGCGAATGAAAAACTGTTTTTT.

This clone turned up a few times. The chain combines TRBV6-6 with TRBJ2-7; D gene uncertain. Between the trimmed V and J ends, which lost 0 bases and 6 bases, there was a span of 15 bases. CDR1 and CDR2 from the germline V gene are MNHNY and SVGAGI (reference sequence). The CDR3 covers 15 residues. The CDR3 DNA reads TGTGCCAGCAGTTACTCGTTCGGAGAGCTTGGCGAGCAGTACTTC. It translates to CASSYSFGELGEQYF.

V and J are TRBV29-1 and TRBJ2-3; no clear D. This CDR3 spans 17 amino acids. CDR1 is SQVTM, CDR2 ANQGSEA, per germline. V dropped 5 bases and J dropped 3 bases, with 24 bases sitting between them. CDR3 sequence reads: CSVSPGTRATITDTQYF. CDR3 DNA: TGCAGCGTTTCCCCAGGAACACGGGCCACGATTACAGATACGCAGTATTTT.

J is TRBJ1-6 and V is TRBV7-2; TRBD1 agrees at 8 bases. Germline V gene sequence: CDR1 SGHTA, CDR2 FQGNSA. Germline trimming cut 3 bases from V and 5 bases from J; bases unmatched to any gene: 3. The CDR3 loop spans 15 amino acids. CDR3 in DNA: TGTGCCAGCAGCTTCTGGGACAGGAATAATTCACCCCTCCACTTT. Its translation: CASSFWDRNNSPLHF.

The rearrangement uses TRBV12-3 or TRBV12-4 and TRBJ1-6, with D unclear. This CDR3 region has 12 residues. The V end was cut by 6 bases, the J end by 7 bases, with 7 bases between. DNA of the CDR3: TGTGCCAGCAGGCGGAGCAATTCACCCCTCCACTTT. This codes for CASRRSNSPLHF.

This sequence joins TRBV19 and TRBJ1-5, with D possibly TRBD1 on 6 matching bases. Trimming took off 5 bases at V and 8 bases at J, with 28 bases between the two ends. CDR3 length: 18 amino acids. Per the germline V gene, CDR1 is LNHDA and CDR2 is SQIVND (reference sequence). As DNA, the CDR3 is TGTGCCAGTAGTTTGGACAGCTTCTTGACATCAATCGACGAGCCCCAGCATTTT. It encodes CASSLDSFLTSIDEPQHF. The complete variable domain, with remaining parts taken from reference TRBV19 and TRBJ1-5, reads DGGITQSPKYLFRKEGQNVTLSCEQNLNHDAMYWYRQDPGQGLRLIYYSQIVNDFQKGDIAEGYSVSREKKESFPLTVTSAQKNPTAFYLCASSLDSFLTSIDEPQHFGDGTRLSIL.

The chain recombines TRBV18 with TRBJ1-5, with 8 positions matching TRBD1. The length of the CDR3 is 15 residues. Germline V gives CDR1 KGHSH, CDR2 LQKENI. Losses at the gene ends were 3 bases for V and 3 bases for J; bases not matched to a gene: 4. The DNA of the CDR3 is TGTGCCAGCTCACCGCAGGGGGCTCCCAATCAGCCCCAGCATTTT. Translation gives CASSPQGAPNQPQHF.

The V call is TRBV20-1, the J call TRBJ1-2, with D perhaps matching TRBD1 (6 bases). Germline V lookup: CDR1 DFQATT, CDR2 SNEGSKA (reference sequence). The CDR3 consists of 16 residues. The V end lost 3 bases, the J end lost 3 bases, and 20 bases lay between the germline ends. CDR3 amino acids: CSASYGGGPFHYGYTF. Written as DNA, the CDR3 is TGCAGTGCTAGTTACGGCGGGGGCCCATTTCACTATGGCTACACCTTC.

The CDR3 DNA is TGTGCCAGCATCGGGACAGGGGGGGGTGGCTACACCTTC. This encodes CASIGTGGGGYTF. The V gene is TRBV2, the J gene TRBJ1-2; 11 positions agree with TRBD1. Germline CDR1 and CDR2: SNHLY and FYNNEI. This CDR3 spans 13 amino acids. Trimming at V came to 7 bases and at J to 7 bases, leaving 5 bases not matched to a gene.

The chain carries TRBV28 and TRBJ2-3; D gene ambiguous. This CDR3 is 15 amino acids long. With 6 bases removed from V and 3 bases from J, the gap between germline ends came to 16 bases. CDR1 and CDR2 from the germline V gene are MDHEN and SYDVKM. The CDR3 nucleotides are TGTGCCAGCAGCCCCTCGCCGTTCTCGACAGATACGCAGTATTTT. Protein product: CASSPSPFSTDTQYF. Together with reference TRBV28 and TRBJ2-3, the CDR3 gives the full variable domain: DVKVTQSSRYLVKRTGEKVFLECVQDMDHENMFWYRQDPGLGLRLIYFSYDVKMKEKGDIPEGYSVSREKKERFSLILESASTNQTSMYLCASSPSPFSTDTQYFGPGTRLTVL.